Shown below are 8 T cell receptor beta chains from a single sample sequenced in a study of T-cell reconstitution after alpha-beta-depleted transplantation in children. Unique molecular identifiers were built into the TCRbeta library. TCRdb re-called the PCR reads with MiXCR, one entry per CDR3 protein. Counted here are a few hundred thousand distinct CDR3 sequences, approximately 12% occurring once; the ten biggest clones make up 2.2%. The sample was PBMCs, mostly from graft donor cells, taken 360 days after TCRalphabeta/CD19-depleted stem cell transplant. These receptor sequences come from a male patient under 18 who had a stem cell transplant for acute myeloid leukemia, so the T cells may come from the graft donor.

This sequence joins TRBV4-1 and TRBJ2-7; 7 bases align to TRBD1. Per the germline V gene, CDR1 is MGHRA and CDR2 is YSYEKL. The V gene end was trimmed by 1 base and the J gene end by 3 bases; junction bases not matched to a gene: 3. The CDR3 has 14 residues. CDR3 in amino acids: CASSQVGTDYEQYF. CDR3 nucleotides: TGCGCCAGCAGCCAAGTAGGGACAGACTACGAGCAGTACTTC.

The rearrangement uses TRBV20-1 and TRBJ2-7, with TRBD2 as a possible D gene (6 bases). The V gene lost 1 base and the J gene lost 2 bases, with 12 bases spanning the gap. CDR1 and CDR2 (germline): DFQATT, SNEGSKA (reference sequence). This CDR3 comprises 14 residues. The CDR3 bases are TGCAGTGCTAGAGGTCCGCGGGGCCCCTACGAGCAGTACTTC. Translating gives CSARGPRGPYEQYF.

CDR3 protein: CASSFAAAQFF. Here the CDR3 DNA reads TGTGCCAGCAGCTTCGCGGCAGCGCAGTTCTTC. V is TRBV7-2 and J is TRBJ2-1; no definite D call. Per the germline V gene, CDR1 is SGHTA and CDR2 is FQGNSA. V lost 3 bases and J lost 12, with 9 bases in between. The CDR3 has 11 residues.

The table lists this clonotype with a few counts. The chain couples TRBV28 to TRBJ2-7; 10 positions agree with TRBD2. The V and J ends lost 5 bases and 2 bases, in that order; junction bases with no gene match: 6. CDR3 length equals 15 residues. The germline V gene encodes CDR1 MDHEN and CDR2 SYDVKM. CDR3: CASSPALAGAYEQYF. The CDR3 DNA reads TGTGCCAGCAGTCCCGCCCTAGCGGGAGCCTACGAGCAGTACTTC.

This clonotype was picked up many times. The V and J genes are TRBV28 and TRBJ2-7; TRBD2 agrees at 10 bases. In germline, CDR1 is MDHEN, CDR2 SYDVKM. V lost 2 bases, J lost 2 bases, and 6 bases stayed unmatched. CDR3 length equals 16 residues. This CDR3 is CASSLAGLAEAYEQYF. As DNA, the CDR3 is TGTGCCAGCAGTTTAGCCGGACTAGCGGAGGCCTACGAGCAGTACTTC.

The rearrangement links TRBV5-8 to TRBJ2-5, with D possibly called TRBD1 or TRBD2 (5 bases each). Trimming took off 5 bases at V and 0 bases at J, with 14 bases between the two ends. Germline CDR1 SGHTS, CDR2 YDEGEE. CDR3 length: 15 amino acids. Here the CDR3 DNA reads TGTGCCAGCAGGCCAGGACCGGGACACCAAGAGACCCAGTACTTC. The encoded protein is CASRPGPGHQETQYF.

This clonotype was counted between two and nine times. This chain links TRBV5-1 with TRBJ2-7; 10 bases align to TRBD1. After removal of 0 bases from V and 1 base from J, the junction contained 4 bases not matched to a gene. Germline values: CDR1 SGHRS, CDR2 YFSETQ. This CDR3 spans 16 amino acids. The CDR3 DNA sequence: TGCGCCAGCAGCTTGGGACAGGGGGCCAAATCCTACGAGCAGTACTTC. This sequence encodes CASSLGQGAKSYEQYF.

In this sample, this clonotype turned up a few times. The chain joins TRBV5-1 to TRBJ2-1, with D possibly being TRBD2 (6 bases). Germline loops: CDR1 SGHRS, CDR2 YFSETQ. Trimming cost V 0 bases and J 0 bases, with 19 bases left between them. The CDR3 has 19 residues. CDR3: CASSLVLSGSAGSYNEQFF. The CDR3 DNA sequence: TGCGCCAGCAGCTTGGTTTTATCTGGGTCAGCGGGCTCCTACAATGAGCAGTTCTTC.